Presented here are 27 T cell receptor beta chains from one specimen sequenced in a study of blood T cell repertoires in COVID-19. Some clones are missing from TCRdb's copy, which holds only in-frame ones; the method was immunoSEQ multiplex PCR. The sample shows around 150,000 clones, 76% of them seen only once. The sequenced sample consisted of peripheral blood. All receptors derive from an elderly woman with acute or convalescent COVID-19.

This rearrangement joins TRBV24-1 to TRBJ2-2, with 10 bases identical to TRBD2. The CDR3 extends over 17 amino acids. V was pared by 4 bases and J by 4 bases, with 8 bases of the junction left unmatched. Germline CDR1 and CDR2: KGHDR and SFDVKD. The chain's CDR3 is CATSDRPGLASTGELFF. The CDR3 DNA reads as TGTGCCACCAGTGACCGACCGGGACTAGCGAGCACCGGGGAGCTGTTTTTT.

This rearrangement joins TRBV18 to TRBJ1-1; 8 positions agree with TRBD1. CDR1 KGHSH and CDR2 LQKENI come from the germline V gene. CDR3 length: 15 amino acids. V was pared by 6 bases and J by 0 bases, with 6 bases of the junction left unmatched. CDR3 residues: CASSLTGAMNTEAFF. CDR3 nucleotide sequence: TGTGCCAGCTCCTTGACAGGGGCTATGAACACTGAAGCTTTCTTT.

The rearrangement links TRBV2 to TRBJ2-3; D perhaps matches TRBD2 (5 bases). The CDR3 has 12 residues. V was shortened by 5 bases and J by 4 bases, with 7 bases between the two germline ends. The germline V gene has CDR1 SNHLY and CDR2 FYNNEI. CDR3 protein: CASSSSSDTQYF. CDR3 DNA: TGTGCCAGCAGTTCTAGCTCAGATACGCAGTATTTT.

The rearrangement uses TRBV6-2 or TRBV6-3 and TRBJ1-5; 8 bases align to TRBD1. After removal of 2 bases from V and 3 bases from J, the junction contained 12 bases not matched to a gene. The CDR3 extends over 18 amino acids. Germline V gene sequence: CDR1 MNHEY, CDR2 SVGEGT. This chain's CDR3 is CASSYPSLGQVSNQPQHF. The CDR3 DNA is TGTGCCAGCAGTTACCCATCCTTGGGACAGGTCTCCAATCAGCCCCAGCATTTT.

This clone has only one observation. The chain couples TRBV19 to TRBJ2-3; 7 bases fit TRBD2. This CDR3 is built from 16 residues. Germline-derived CDR1 and CDR2 are LNHDA and SQIVND (reference sequence). V shed 6 bases and J 1 base; nucleotides not matched to a gene: 10. CDR3 protein: CASSQEGTIRTDTQYF. The CDR3 DNA sequence: TGTGCCAGTAGCCAAGAGGGGACTATTCGCACAGATACGCAGTATTTT.

This clone was counted a single time. The rearrangement uses TRBV19 and TRBJ1-4, with D unclear. The germline V and J ends were trimmed by 2 bases and 5 bases, with 15 bases remaining between them. Germline values: CDR1 LNHDA, CDR2 SQIVND (reference sequence). CDR3 length equals 16 residues. Here the CDR3 DNA reads TGTGCCAGTAGTATAAGCGGCCCCCGGGAGAATGAAAAACTGTTTTTT. It encodes CASSISGPRENEKLFF.

The chain links TRBV7-9 to TRBJ2-5; D is undetermined. CDR3 length: 12 residues. V was cut by 3 bases and J by 2 bases, with 4 bases left in between. Germline values: CDR1 SEHNR, CDR2 FQNEAQ (reference sequence). CDR3 nucleotides: TGTGCCAGCAGCTTTCGTCAAGAGACCCAGTACTTC. Amino acids: CASSFRQETQYF. The variable domain in full, completed from reference TRBV7-9 and TRBJ2-5, reads DTGVSQNPRHKITKRGQNVTFRCDPISEHNRLYWYRQTLGQGPEFLTYFQNEAQLEKSRLLSDRFSAERPKGSFSTLEIQRTEQGDSAMYLCASSFRQETQYFGPGTRLLVL.

The chain recombines TRBV30 with TRBJ1-2; 7 bases are a match to TRBD1. This CDR3 contains 13 residues. With 5 bases clipped from V and 4 bases from J, the junction kept 7 bases outside the gene matches. CDR1 is GTSNPN, CDR2 SVGIG, per germline (reference sequence). CDR3: CAWDTGDGYGYTF. DNA of the CDR3: TGTGCCTGGGATACAGGGGATGGCTATGGCTACACCTTC.

This chain uses TRBV5-1 with TRBJ2-3; 9 bases map to TRBD2. The CDR3 totals 17 residues. The J segment lost 3 bases and the V segment lost 0 bases, leaving 8 bases of the junction unmatched. Germline V gene lookup returns CDR1 SGHRS and CDR2 YFSETQ. CDR3 nucleotides: TGCGCCAGCAGCTTGGGGATAGCGGGAGTGGGTACAGATACGCAGTATTTT. Translation gives CASSLGIAGVGTDTQYF. Together with reference TRBV5-1 and TRBJ2-3, the CDR3 gives the full variable domain: KAGVTQTPRYLIKTRGQQVTLSCSPISGHRSVSWYQQTPGQGLQFLFEYFSETQRNKGNFPGRFSGRQFSNSRSEMNVSTLELGDSALYLCASSLGIAGVGTDTQYFGPGTRLTVL.

V is TRBV6-1 and J is TRBJ2-1, with TRBD2 matching 11 bases. The CDR3 spans 16 residues. Germline V gives CDR1 MNHNS, CDR2 SASEGT. The junction had 10 bases not matched to a gene; V was cut back by 4 bases and J by 8 bases. The CDR3 loop reads CASSGQLAGASDEQFF. CDR3 nucleotide sequence: TGTGCCAGCAGTGGACAACTAGCGGGAGCTTCGGATGAGCAGTTCTTC.

This chain joins TRBV2 and TRBJ2-6, with D possibly being TRBD1 (5 bases). This CDR3 has 15 residues. CDR1 and CDR2 (germline): SNHLY, FYNNEI. Trimming removed 4 bases at V and 4 bases at J, with 11 bases between. In nucleotides, the CDR3 is TGTGCCAGCAGTGGACCAGGGCCCGGGGCCAACGTCCTGACTTTC. Translating gives CASSGPGPGANVLTF.

This clone was observed at least ten times. The chain carries TRBV5-1 and TRBJ1-4, with D unresolved. Trimming took 4 bases from V and 14 from J, leaving 18 bases between them. CDR3 length equals 13 residues. Germline loops: CDR1 SGHRS, CDR2 YFSETQ. The CDR3, as DNA: TGCGCCAGCAGCGTATCCGACCCGACCGGGCTGTTTTTT. Translating gives CASSVSDPTGLFF.

The gene calls are TRBV6-5 and TRBJ2-2, with TRBD1 matching over 8 bases. Per germline, CDR1 MNHEY and CDR2 SVGAGI. The CDR3 has 15 amino acids. J gave up 5 bases and V 9 bases, and 11 bases lay outside the gene matches. DNA for the CDR3: TGTGCCAGTGTCGGACAGGGAATTCGGACCGGGGAGCTGTTTTTT. It translates to CASVGQGIRTGELFF.

The chain is built from TRBV10-3 and TRBJ1-3, with a tentative D call TRBD1 (6 bases). The CDR3 has 14 residues. Germline values: CDR1 ENHRY, CDR2 SYGVKD. With 7 bases removed from V and 0 bases from J, the gap between germline ends came to 10 bases. The CDR3 nucleotides are TGTGCCATCACCGGGACAATCTCTGGAAACACCATATATTTT. It translates to CAITGTISGNTIYF.

V gene TRBV5-5 combines with J gene TRBJ1-1; TRBD1 aligns across 7 bases. Germline trimming cut 5 bases from V and 2 bases from J; bases unmatched to any gene: 9. This CDR3 is built from 15 residues. Germline values: CDR1 SGHKS, CDR2 YYEKEE (reference sequence). Here the CDR3 reads CASSPTGRGNTEAFF. The CDR3 bases are TGTGCCAGCAGTCCGACAGGGCGAGGTAACACTGAAGCTTTCTTT.

This clone is classed as medium-sized (0.01 to 0.1%). The chain employs TRBV2 and TRBJ1-5; TRBD1 might be the D (6 bases). CDR1 and CDR2 from the germline V gene are SNHLY and FYNNEI. The CDR3 extends over 12 amino acids. Trimming pared 8 bases from V and 1 base from J, leaving 6 bases between. In nucleotides, the CDR3 is TGTGCCAGCCAGGGGAGCAATCAGCCCCAGCATTTT. Translated, it gives CASQGSNQPQHF.

The rearrangement joins TRBV30 to TRBJ2-5; the match to TRBD1 covers 7 bases. There are 14 residues in the CDR3. CDR1 GTSNPN and CDR2 SVGIG come from the germline V gene (reference sequence). The trim removed 3 bases at V and 2 bases at J, leaving 6 bases unmatched. This CDR3 is CAWSRDSTQETQYF. In DNA form, the CDR3 reads TGTGCCTGGAGCCGGGACAGTACACAAGAGACCCAGTACTTC.

The chain combines TRBV2 with TRBJ2-4; 8 nucleotides align to TRBD1. The CDR3 loop spans 14 amino acids. The V gene's germline CDR1 is SNHLY and CDR2 FYNNEI. Germline trimming cut 6 bases from V and 6 bases from J; bases unmatched to any gene: 7. CDR3 protein: CASSGQGTTNIQYF. CDR3 nucleotides: TGTGCCAGCAGCGGACAGGGAACAACAAACATTCAGTACTTC.

This clone was detected once. This chain uses TRBV19 with TRBJ2-2; possible D gene TRBD1, 6 bases. Trimming removed 9 bases from V and 1 base from J, with 9 bases in between. The germline V gene has CDR1 LNHDA and CDR2 SQIVND (reference sequence). The CDR3 runs to 13 residues. CDR3 DNA: TGTGCCAGCCGGGGACAGAACACCGGGGAGCTGTTTTTT. This translates into CASRGQNTGELFF. Using reference TRBV19 and TRBJ2-2 for the parts outside the CDR3, the full variable domain is DGGITQSPKYLFRKEGQNVTLSCEQNLNHDAMYWYRQDPGQGLRLIYYSQIVNDFQKGDIAEGYSVSREKKESFPLTVTSAQKNPTAFYLCASRGQNTGELFFGEGSRLTVL.

This clone occurred once. The gene calls are TRBV6-2 or TRBV6-3 and TRBJ1-6, with D tentatively TRBD1 (5 bases). Between the trimmed V and J ends, which lost 5 bases and 9 bases, there was a span of 17 bases. The germline gives CDR1 MNHEY, CDR2 SVGEGT. The CDR3 is 15 amino acids. CDR3: CASSRQSGIVSPLHF. CDR3 bases: TGTGCCAGCAGTCGACAGTCTGGGATTGTTTCACCCCTCCACTTT.

The genes are TRBV2 and TRBJ2-1; 8 nucleotides match TRBD2. V trimming: 1 base; J trimming: 6 bases; junction bases outside the gene matches: 5. Germline CDR1 SNHLY, CDR2 FYNNEI. The CDR3 runs 15 residues. The CDR3 DNA reads as TGTGCCAGCAGTGAAGAGGTAGCGGGAACCAATGAGCAGTTCTTC. Translation gives CASSEEVAGTNEQFF.

V usage is TRBV19 and J usage is TRBJ1-1; tentative D call: TRBD1 (6 bases). The CDR3 extends over 14 amino acids. V was trimmed by 4 bases and J by 4 bases, leaving 13 bases between them. CDR1 LNHDA and CDR2 SQIVND come from the germline V gene (reference sequence). DNA for the CDR3: TGTGCCAGTAGTACACCGGGACAACCCACTGAAGCTTTCTTT. Its translation is CASSTPGQPTEAFF.

The rearrangement joins TRBV18 to TRBJ2-1; 7 nucleotides agree with TRBD1. Losses at the gene ends were 3 bases for V and 6 bases for J; bases not matched to a gene: 8. CDR3 size: 15 residues. CDR1 and CDR2 (germline): KGHSH, LQKENI. The chain's CDR3 is CASSPTRQGTNEQFF. CDR3 bases: TGTGCCAGCTCACCCACTCGACAGGGAACCAATGAGCAGTTCTTC.

This clone was seen once. The gene calls are TRBV5-1 and TRBJ2-5; 9 positions agree with TRBD1. The CDR3 loop spans 17 amino acids. The V gene end was trimmed by 0 bases and the J gene end by 5 bases; junction bases not matched to a gene: 11. In germline, CDR1 is SGHRS, CDR2 YFSETQ. CDR3 region: CASSLEGTGLVGETQYF. The CDR3 DNA reads as TGCGCCAGCAGCTTGGAGGGGACAGGGCTTGTTGGGGAGACCCAGTACTTC.

V is TRBV6-1 and J is TRBJ1-6; 10 nucleotides match TRBD1. The germline gives CDR1 MNHNS, CDR2 SASEGT. This CDR3 is built from 15 residues. The junction had 5 bases not matched to a gene; V was cut back by 3 bases and J by 9 bases. The CDR3 nucleotides read TGTGCCAGCAGTGAGCCGGGACAGGGGACTTCACCCCTCCACTTT. This translates into CASSEPGQGTSPLHF.

The chain employs TRBV9 and TRBJ2-1; D is perhaps TRBD1 (6 bases). Germline V gene lookup returns CDR1 SGDLS and CDR2 YYNGEE. The CDR3 extends over 14 amino acids. V was pared by 4 bases and J by 5 bases, with 13 bases between. CDR3 in DNA: TGTGCCAGCAGCCTAATGACAGGAAACAATGAGCAGTTCTTC. It yields the protein CASSLMTGNNEQFF.

The gene calls are TRBV29-1 and TRBJ2-5; possibly TRBD1 for D (5 bases). The germline V gene encodes CDR1 SQVTM and CDR2 ANQGSEA. This CDR3 is 13 amino acids long. Between the trimmed V and J ends, which lost 3 bases and 5 bases, there was a span of 13 bases. CDR3 sequence: CSVEWGRAETQYF. The CDR3 nucleotides are TGCAGCGTTGAGTGGGGCCGGGCGGAGACCCAGTACTTC.